These 11 T cell receptor beta chains came from one sample sequenced in a study of persistence of HIV-infected CD4 T cells. This was the immunoSEQ version 4 assay in survey mode. Generated by immunoSEQ multiplex PCR, the TCRdb table keeps only in-frame clones and is missing some. The repertoire consists of about 45,000 clones, with 85% to 90% occurring once and the leading ten covering 2.5% to 4%. This nonspecific control used anti-CD3/anti-CD28 bead stimulation of CD4+ T cells. Responding CD4+ T cells were sorted by upregulation of both CD40 ligand and CD69. For these TCRs, the target antigens are not known. This specimen consisted of CD4+ T cells sorted from PBMCs after roughly 19-hour stimulation, obtained from a patient who received antiretroviral therapy. Every receptor here comes from an adult woman with HIV who was CMV-seropositive.

The V and J genes are TRBV12-3 or TRBV12-4 and TRBJ1-2, with 10 bases matching TRBD1. The trim removed 6 bases at V and 7 bases at J, leaving 5 bases unmatched. This CDR3 has 13 amino acids. The CDR3 sequence is CASRTGGYGGYTF. CDR3 sequence (DNA): TGTGCCAGCAGGACAGGGGGCTACGGTGGCTACACCTTC.

The V and J genes are TRBV29-1 and TRBJ1-1, with D perhaps TRBD1 (5 bases). Trimming shortened V by 4 bases and J by 0 bases, and 9 bases separated the two germline ends. Germline assignment: CDR1 SQVTM and CDR2 ANQGSEA. The CDR3 extends over 13 amino acids. The CDR3 region is CSVVKGMNTEAFF. In DNA form, the CDR3 reads TGCAGCGTTGTGAAGGGGATGAACACTGAAGCTTTCTTT.

V is TRBV10-1 and J is TRBJ2-3; 9 bases line up with TRBD2. J gave up 2 bases and V 6 bases, and 6 bases lay outside the gene matches. Germline lookup yields CDR1 WNHNN and CDR2 SYGVQD (reference sequence). The CDR3 contains 15 residues. The CDR3, as DNA: TGCGCCAGCAGAGCTAGCGGGGCCTCCACAGATACGCAGTATTTT. This codes for CASRASGASTDTQYF.

The genes are TRBV5-3 and TRBJ2-1; D remains ambiguous. TRBV5-3 is recorded as an ORF, its role being uncertain. The CDR3 has 15 amino acids. The V end lost 0 bases, the J end lost 3 bases, and 10 bases lay between the germline ends. CDR3 nucleotide sequence: TGTGCCAGAAGCTTGGTGAGCGAGATCTACAATGAGCAGTTCTTC. Amino acids: CARSLVSEIYNEQFF.

This chain uses TRBV5-1 with TRBJ1-5; D gene unclear. The germline gives CDR1 SGHRS, CDR2 YFSETQ. This CDR3 is built from 13 residues. Trimming pared 2 bases from V and 4 bases from J, leaving 7 bases between. The CDR3 region has the DNA TGCGCCAGCAGCTTAAATGAAAATCAGCCCCAGCATTTT. Protein product: CASSLNENQPQHF.

The rearrangement uses TRBV5-5 and TRBJ2-2; either TRBD1 or TRBD2 may supply D (6 bases each). The CDR3 is 16 amino acids. The germline V gene encodes CDR1 SGHKS and CDR2 YYEKEE (reference sequence). V lost 5 bases and J 4 bases, leaving 18 bases between the germline ends. The CDR3 loop is CASRSRGGGSTGELFF. DNA of the CDR3: TGTGCCAGCAGATCCCGCGGAGGGGGAAGCACCGGGGAGCTGTTTTTT.

The gene calls are TRBV7-2 and TRBJ2-7; 10 nucleotides line up with TRBD2. V lost 1 base and J lost 3; bases outside the gene matches: 3. This CDR3 comprises 15 residues. CDR1 and CDR2 from the germline V gene are SGHTA and FQGNSA. The CDR3 bases are TGTGCCAGCAGCTTAGTTCCTAGCGGGAGCTACGAGCAGTACTTC. Residues: CASSLVPSGSYEQYF.

This chain uses TRBV18 with TRBJ2-3, with 10 bases matching TRBD1. The germline CDR1 and CDR2 sequences are KGHSH and LQKENI. This CDR3 is 18 amino acids long. V shed 6 bases, J shed 4 bases, and the junction held 16 bases outside the gene matches. The CDR3 DNA is TGTGCCAGCTCCCAGTCCTTTCCGGGACAGGGGTTGGCAGATACGCAGTATTTT. The encoded protein is CASSQSFPGQGLADTQYF.

This clone is a singleton in its sample. The chain has TRBV10-3 and TRBJ1-5; TRBD1 might be the D (5 bases). In germline, CDR1 is ENHRY, CDR2 SYGVKD. The CDR3 runs 11 residues. Trimming left V 8 bases short and J 3 bases short, with 5 bases between. CDR3 sequence (DNA): TGTGCCATCGGGACCAATCAGCCCCAGCATTTT. This encodes CAIGTNQPQHF.

This clone has only one observation. The CDR3 sequence: CPRRGPRFYGYTF. The CDR3 nucleotides read TGCCCTAGGCGGGGGCCTCGGTTCTATGGCTACACCTTC. The chain uses TRBV29-1 and TRBJ1-2; tentative D call: TRBD1 (6 bases). This CDR3 is 13 amino acids long. CDR1 is SQVTM and CDR2 is ANQGSEA in the germline V gene.

J is TRBJ1-5 and V is TRBV11-1, with D possibly being TRBD1 (6 bases). This CDR3 spans 15 amino acids. Germline lookup yields CDR1 SGHAT and CDR2 FQDESV (reference sequence). Trimming removed 6 bases from V and 3 bases from J, with 15 bases in between. The CDR3 sequence: CASSKSRDNNQPQHF. CDR3 sequence (DNA): TGTGCCAGCAGTAAGAGCCGGGACAACAATCAGCCCCAGCATTTT.